The 16 T cell receptor beta chains presented below share a single source sample, sequenced in a study of blood T cell repertoires in COVID-19. TCRdb keeps only in-frame clones here, not all; method: immunoSEQ multiplex PCR. The sample has about 300,000 clones, 70% to 90% seen once. Source material: peripheral blood. The receptors stem from a woman in her 30s who had recovered from COVID-19.

The chain's CDR3 is CASSHWAQRNQPQHF. CDR3 DNA: TGCGCCAGCAGCCACTGGGCACAGCGCAATCAGCCCCAGCATTTT. The chain joins TRBV4-1 to TRBJ1-5; no clear D. The V end was cut by 3 bases, the J end by 2 bases, with 11 bases between. CDR3 size: 15 residues. Germline loops: CDR1 MGHRA, CDR2 YSYEKL.

Of note for this clone: Within the sample, other DNA sequences also encode this same CDR3. V and J are TRBV7-7 and TRBJ2-1; 9 bases are a match to TRBD2. V shed 1 base and J 5 bases; nucleotides not matched to a gene: 3. Germline CDR1 reads SSHAT; CDR2 reads FNYEAQ (reference sequence). This CDR3 spans 15 amino acids. The CDR3 sequence: CASSLGAGGNNEQFF. The CDR3 DNA follows: TGTGCCAGCAGCTTAGGGGCGGGGGGGAACAATGAGCAGTTCTTC.

The chain combines TRBV12-3 or TRBV12-4 with TRBJ2-7, with D possibly matching TRBD1 (5 bases). CDR3 length equals 12 residues. V was clipped by 6 bases and J by 2 bases, with 8 bases between them. The CDR3 bases are TGTGCCAGCAGCGCAGGGACCTACGAGCAGTACTTC. It yields the protein CASSAGTYEQYF.

The chain has TRBV7-9 and TRBJ1-1; 8 nucleotides align to TRBD1. The CDR3 extends over 15 amino acids. CDR1 is SEHNR and CDR2 is FQNEAQ in the germline V gene (reference sequence). V was clipped by 5 bases and J by 5 bases; unmatched bases: 10. The CDR3 nucleotides read TGTGCCAGCAGCCCCAAGGACAGGGTGGGGACTGAAGCTTTCTTT. Translated: CASSPKDRVGTEAFF.

There are a few counts of this clone. The chain carries TRBV5-4 and TRBJ1-3, with 12 bases lining up with TRBD1. The CDR3 is made up of 18 amino acids. Trimming took 4 bases from V and 1 from J; bases not matched to a gene: 9. Germline loops: CDR1 SGHNT, CDR2 YYREEE (reference sequence). In nucleotides, the CDR3 is TGTGCCAGCAGCACCGGGACAGGGGGCTTTATATCTGGAAACACCATATATTTT. As protein: CASSTGTGGFISGNTIYF.

The chain uses TRBV20-1 and TRBJ1-5; 9 nucleotides agree with TRBD1. The CDR3 covers 11 residues. Germline CDR1 DFQATT, CDR2 SNEGSKA (reference sequence). After removal of 5 bases from V and 10 bases from J, the junction contained 3 bases not matched to a gene. The CDR3 coding sequence is TGCAGTGCTGAGACAGGGGGACCCCAGCATTTT. Translating gives CSAETGGPQHF.

This chain uses TRBV5-6 with TRBJ2-2; D is possibly TRBD1 (5 bases). The germline V gene has CDR1 SGHDT and CDR2 YYEEEE. This CDR3 is built from 14 residues. Trimming removed 0 bases from V and 7 bases from J, with 10 bases in between. CDR3 amino acids: CASSLARAIGELFF. The CDR3 bases are TGTGCCAGCAGCTTGGCCAGGGCGATCGGGGAGCTGTTTTTT.

This chain joins TRBV5-1 and TRBJ2-1, with 9 bases matching TRBD2. The CDR3 covers 15 residues. V lost 4 bases to trimming and J lost 3 bases; unmatched junction nucleotides: 5. In germline, CDR1 is SGHRS, CDR2 YFSETQ. DNA for the CDR3: TGCGCCAGCAGCCCAGCGGGGGGTTACTACAATGAGCAGTTCTTC. This gives the protein CASSPAGGYYNEQFF. Variable domain in full (rest from reference TRBV5-1 and TRBJ2-1): KAGVTQTPRYLIKTRGQQVTLSCSPISGHRSVSWYQQTPGQGLQFLFEYFSETQRNKGNFPGRFSGRQFSNSRSEMNVSTLELGDSALYLCASSPAGGYYNEQFFGPGTRLTVL.

The V call is TRBV19, the J call TRBJ1-1; D remains unclear. With 1 base removed from V and 4 bases from J, the gap between germline ends came to 10 bases. The CDR3 runs to 14 residues. Looked up from germline, CDR1 is LNHDA and CDR2 is SQIVND (reference sequence). CDR3 in DNA: TGTGCCAGTAGTATAGGTCCGGGGAGCACTGAAGCTTTCTTT. Protein: CASSIGPGSTEAFF.

The chain uses TRBV11-2 and TRBJ1-6; 7 bases are a match to TRBD1. V shed 2 bases, J shed 9 bases, and the junction held 7 bases outside the gene matches. The CDR3 consists of 15 residues. The V gene's germline CDR1 is SGHAT and CDR2 FQNNGV. The CDR3, as DNA: TGTGCCAGCAGCTTATCCCCGACAGGGCTTTCACCCCTCCACTTT. Translated: CASSLSPTGLSPLHF.

This chain connects TRBV24-1 to TRBJ1-1; no definite D call. Trimming removed 7 bases at V and 0 bases at J, with 20 bases between. The CDR3 runs 17 residues. Germline CDR1 KGHDR, CDR2 SFDVKD. In nucleotides, the CDR3 is TGTGCCACCAGCGTTCGTAAAGGCTTCGACATGAACACTGAAGCTTTCTTT. It is translated as CATSVRKGFDMNTEAFF.

The chain has TRBV4-1 and TRBJ1-1; the D gene is possibly TRBD1 (6 bases). Germline CDR1 MGHRA, CDR2 YSYEKL. The CDR3 consists of 15 residues. Trimming took 4 bases from V and 1 from J, leaving 13 bases between them. The CDR3 DNA reads TGCGCCAGCAGCCGCGATTCGACAGGGAACACTGAAGCTTTCTTT. This encodes CASSRDSTGNTEAFF.

V usage is TRBV12-3 or TRBV12-4 and J usage is TRBJ2-7; TRBD1 agrees at 9 bases. Trimming at V came to 6 bases and at J to 2 bases, leaving 2 bases not matched to a gene. CDR3 length: 13 residues. CDR3 coding DNA: TGTGCCAGCAGCTGGACAGGGGCCTACGAGCAGTACTTC. Its translation: CASSWTGAYEQYF.

V is TRBV5-1 and J is TRBJ2-1; TRBD2 aligns across 7 bases. CDR1 is SGHRS and CDR2 is YFSETQ in the germline V gene. The CDR3 has 16 residues. Trimming removed 4 bases from V and 0 bases from J; junction bases left unmatched: 7. Here the CDR3 DNA reads TGCGCCAGCAGCATCGGACTAGGGAGCTCCTACAATGAGCAGTTCTTC. Amino acids: CASSIGLGSSYNEQFF.

In this sample, this clone turned up a few times. An end of the junction does not agree with germline; a read error may underlie this. J is TRBJ2-5 and V is TRBV15; D assignment may be TRBD1 or TRBD2 (6 bases each). Germline V gene lookup returns CDR1 LNHNV and CDR2 YYDKDF (reference sequence). The CDR3 sequence is 13 residues long. CDR3 nucleotide sequence: TGTGCCACCAGTAGAGGGGGGCAACAGACCCAGTACTTC. This translates into CATSRGGQQTQYF.

The genes are TRBV4-2 and TRBJ2-7; weak D call: TRBD1 (5 bases). This CDR3 has 17 residues. Trimming shortened V by 0 bases and J by 1 base, and 16 bases separated the two germline ends. Germline lookup yields CDR1 LGHNA and CDR2 YNFKEQ. The CDR3 sequence is CASSQEARGHVSYEQYF. As DNA, the CDR3 is TGTGCCAGCAGCCAAGAGGCCCGAGGACACGTTTCCTACGAGCAGTACTTC.